The entry below gives a single TCR beta chain sequence along with its context. J gave up 7 bases and V 4 bases, and 7 bases lay outside the gene matches. CDR1 is SGHRS, CDR2 YFSETQ, per germline. This CDR3 has 14 residues. Data came from immunoSEQ multiplex PCR; TCRdb stores just in-frame clones and leaves some out. The profile covers 360,000 or so clones, with roughly 86% appearing a single time and approximately 0.97% taken by the ten largest. These data are taken from a study of blood T cell repertoires in COVID-19. Study at large: Samples taken during acute and convalescent COVID-19 were collected in the United States, Italy and Spain. From T cells, B-cell-depleted T cells, or PBMCs came the material, which was cDNA or gDNA.

The specimen was PBMCs or T cells enriched from blood (not recorded which). This receptor was taken from a woman in her 30s who had been exposed to COVID-19. The chain recombines TRBV5-1 with TRBJ1-4; TRBD1 aligns across 7 bases. The chain's CDR3 is CASSQQGRGEKLFF. The DNA of the CDR3 is TGCGCCAGCAGCCAACAGGGGAGAGGTGAAAAACTGTTTTTT.